These 5 T cell receptor beta chains share one sample of origin, sequenced in a study of shared clonotypes between healthy human individuals. Sequenced by immunoSEQ multiplex PCR; TCRdb stores in-frame clones only, minus some. Of over 2 million clones in the sample, 85% to 95% were seen once. Material: naive CD4+ T cells from PBMCs. Subset described: CD45RA+ positively selected. Receptors were obtained from a man aged 18 to 35 in good health. Some clones in this sample may be carry-over from other donors' samples.

The chain uses TRBV30 and TRBJ1-4; the D is unclear. Per germline, CDR1 GTSNPN and CDR2 SVGIG (reference sequence). The CDR3 is 11 residues long. V lost 7 bases and J 5 bases, leaving 8 bases between the germline ends. CDR3: CASYRNEKLFF. As DNA, the CDR3 is TGTGCCTCATATAGAAATGAAAAACTGTTTTTT.

The chain couples TRBV28 to TRBJ2-6; tentative D call: TRBD1 (5 bases). Per germline, CDR1 MDHEN and CDR2 SYDVKM. The CDR3 is 15 residues long. V was clipped by 6 bases and J by 1 base, with 10 bases between them. CDR3 loop: CASRPGWSGANVLTF. In nucleotides, the CDR3 is TGTGCCAGCAGGCCAGGGTGGTCTGGGGCCAACGTCCTGACTTTC.

The rearrangement uses TRBV5-1 and TRBJ1-2; D unclear. Between the trimmed V and J ends, which lost 0 bases and 3 bases, there was a span of 9 bases. CDR1 is SGHRS and CDR2 is YFSETQ in the germline V gene. There are 14 residues in the CDR3. CDR3 amino acids: CASSLAVGDYGYTF. The DNA of the CDR3 is TGCGCCAGCAGCTTGGCCGTCGGGGACTATGGCTACACCTTC.

The chain carries TRBV19 and TRBJ2-2; no firm D call. Per germline, CDR1 LNHDA and CDR2 SQIVND (reference sequence). This CDR3 has 13 residues. Trimming pared 3 bases from V and 2 bases from J, leaving 4 bases between. This CDR3 is CASSIDNTGELFF. The CDR3, as DNA: TGTGCCAGTAGTATTGATAACACCGGGGAGCTGTTTTTT.

V and J are TRBV7-9 and TRBJ1-1, with D unclear. The germline V gene has CDR1 SEHNR and CDR2 FQNEAQ (reference sequence). CDR3 length: 15 residues. The ends were cut back, 0 bases at V and 1 base at J, with 9 bases in the middle. Here the CDR3 DNA reads TGTGCCAGCAGCTTAGCTCGCGGAACGAACACTGAAGCTTTCTTT. The encoded protein is CASSLARGTNTEAFF.